The 5 T cell receptor beta chains below all came from one sample that was sequenced in a study of blood T cells in healthy people across ages. A second PCR, run for roughly 7 to 12 cycles, used a sample-barcoded 5' primer plus a J-beta primer mix. TCRdb itself ran the 5' RACE reads through MiXCR, one entry per CDR3 protein. This sample has 650,000 to 900,000 distinct CDR3 sequences, with 60% to 80% found just once. The sample taken for sequencing was blood. The receptors stem from a man in his thirties or forties in good health.

This chain connects TRBV20-1 to TRBJ2-4, with D perhaps TRBD1 or TRBD2 (5 bases each). The V end lost 6 bases, the J end lost 9 bases, and 24 bases lay between the germline ends. Germline V gene data show CDR1 as DFQATT and CDR2 as SNEGSKA (reference sequence). The CDR3 runs 15 residues. The CDR3 loop is CSAVRDGQESSIQYF. The DNA for the CDR3 is TGCAGTGCGGTTCGGGACGGTCAGGAGAGCAGCATTCAGTACTTC.

The chain combines TRBV6-2 or TRBV6-3 with TRBJ2-5, with TRBD2 matching over 11 bases. The V gene's germline CDR1 is MNHEY and CDR2 SVGEGT. The junction had 7 bases not matched to a gene; V was cut back by 5 bases and J by 2 bases. CDR3 length: 16 residues. The CDR3 DNA follows: TGTGCCAGCAGTACGCCCGGGACTAGCGGACAAGAGACCCAGTACTTC. It encodes CASSTPGTSGQETQYF.

The chain carries TRBV5-1 and TRBJ2-5; no clear D gene. Between the trimmed V and J ends, which lost 4 bases and 11 bases, there was a span of 18 bases. The CDR3 is made up of 13 amino acids. The V gene's germline CDR1 is SGHRS and CDR2 YFSETQ. This CDR3 reads CASSRPSHNEQYF. Written as DNA, the CDR3 is TGCGCCAGCAGCCGACCGTCTCACAATGAGCAGTACTTC.

This chain links TRBV5-1 with TRBJ1-1; unclear D gene. CDR3 length equals 15 residues. Germline V gene lookup returns CDR1 SGHRS and CDR2 YFSETQ. V was clipped by 0 bases and J by 5 bases, with 14 bases between them. CDR3 nucleotide sequence: TGCGCCAGCAGCTTGGAGGCTCTCCCGGAAACTGAAGCTTTCTTT. Amino acids: CASSLEALPETEAFF.

The CDR3 sequence: CASSYFAGETQYF. The CDR3 coding sequence is TGTGCCAGCAGTTATTTCGCTGGGGAGACCCAGTACTTC. The chain uses TRBV6-2 or TRBV6-3 and TRBJ2-7; D is unresolved. The end of the DNA aligns better with TRBJ2-5, so the J call may be wrong. The CDR3 contains 13 residues. CDR1 and CDR2 from the germline V gene are MNHEY and SVGEGT.